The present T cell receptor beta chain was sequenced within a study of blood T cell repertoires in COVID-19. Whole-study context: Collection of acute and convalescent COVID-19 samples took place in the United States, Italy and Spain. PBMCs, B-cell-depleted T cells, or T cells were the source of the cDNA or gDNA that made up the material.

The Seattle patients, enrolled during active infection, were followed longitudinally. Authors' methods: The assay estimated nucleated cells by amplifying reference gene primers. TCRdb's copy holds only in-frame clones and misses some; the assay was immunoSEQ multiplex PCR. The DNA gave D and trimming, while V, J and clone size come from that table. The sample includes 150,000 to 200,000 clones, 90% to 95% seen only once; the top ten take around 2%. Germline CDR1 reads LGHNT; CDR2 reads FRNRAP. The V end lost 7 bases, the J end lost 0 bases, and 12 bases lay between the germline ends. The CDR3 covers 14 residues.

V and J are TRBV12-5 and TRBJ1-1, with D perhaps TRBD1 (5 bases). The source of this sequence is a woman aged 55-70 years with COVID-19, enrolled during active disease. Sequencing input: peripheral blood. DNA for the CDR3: TGTGCTAGTGCCTTGGACAACATGAACACTGAAGCTTTCTTT. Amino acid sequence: CASALDNMNTEAFF.